This T cell receptor (beta chain) appears in the sequencing data of a study of blood T cell repertoires in COVID-19. For the study at large: The United States, Italy and Spain were the sources of the acute and convalescent COVID-19 samples.

Using immunoSEQ multiplex PCR, the repertoire was profiled, and TCRdb retains in-frame clones only, with some absent. The repertoire holds more than 75,000 clones, about 89% seen once, with roughly 2.5% in the top ten. CDR3 length: 14 amino acids. The chain joins TRBV21-1 to TRBJ1-5; TRBD1 is the table's D call, not checked against the DNA. TRBV21-1 is recorded as a pseudogene. The sample taken for sequencing was peripheral blood. This clonotype was obtained from a man aged 50 to 59 with COVID-19, enrolled during active disease. In DNA, the CDR3 is TGTGCCAGCAGCAAAGGCAGGGGACATCAGCCCCAGCATTTT. This codes for CASSKGRGHQPQHF.